This T cell receptor (beta chain) was observed in a study of CXCR3-negative and CXCR3-positive naive CD8 T cells. Study conclusions and caveats: Relative to memory CD8+ cells, whose diversity was much lower, both naive subsets had comparably high diversity. CXCR3-positive naive cells carried more hydrophobic TRB CDR3s than CXCR3-negative ones.

Germline-derived CDR1 and CDR2 are DFQATT and SNEGSKA (reference sequence). CDR3 length: 15 amino acids. Frequency places this clonotype as medium-sized (0.01 to 0.1%). The antigen remains unidentified. Libraries of TRB cDNA were made by 5' RACE and carried UMIs. Following a re-call of the 5' RACE reads, TCRdb has one entry per CDR3 protein and lacks DNA. The sample has 5,500 to 7,500 distinct CDR3 sequences, and its top ten clones hold 1.3% to 1.5%. Material for sequencing was naive CXCR3+ CD8+ T cells from blood. Subset of the sample: CD45RO-CCR7+CD27+CD95- naive CD8+ T cells expressing CXCR3 (TNR3+). The clonotype originates from a human donor in good health. Some clones in this sample may be carry-over from other donors' samples. The rearrangement uses TRBV20-1 and TRBJ2-5; TCRdb gives TRBD2 as the D gene, but with no DNA this cannot be confirmed. The chain's CDR3 is CSARVTGGPRETQYF.